This T cell receptor beta chain comes out of a study of shared clonotypes between healthy human individuals. TCRdb's copy holds only in-frame clones and misses some; the assay was immunoSEQ multiplex PCR. The data contain approximately 2,000,000 clones, about 90% of them singletons. Points from the study as a whole: Shared clonotypes across all four donors exceeded non-shared ones in generation probability.

Comments on this clone: Antigen specificity is unknown.

V was clipped by 0 bases and J by 6 bases, with 13 bases between them. Germline-derived CDR1 and CDR2 are KGHSY and FQNENV. The CDR3 loop spans 15 amino acids. The TCR comes from a man aged 18-30 years in good health. Some clones in this sample may be carry-over from other donors' samples. Sequencing was carried out using naive CD4+ T cells from PBMCs. Regarding subset: CD45RA+ positively selected. This chain joins TRBV16 and TRBJ2-3, with D hard to call. For the CDR3, the DNA is TGTGCCAGCAGCCAATCCCACGCAGGTCAGGATACGCAGTATTTT. Amino acids: CASSQSHAGQDTQYF.